These T cell receptor beta chains were read from a single sample in a study of PD-L1 blockade in urothelial cancer. Generated by immunoSEQ multiplex PCR, the TCRdb table keeps only in-frame clones and is missing some. The data contain 120,000 or so clones, 86% of them seen just once; the ten biggest clones take up 2.4%. The starting material was PBMCs, obtained around atezolizumab (anti-PD-L1) treatment. These receptors were obtained from a man aged 45-65 years with urothelial cancer. The CDR3 runs from the conserved cysteine through the conserved F or W. The D gene is left open where the match is weak. Clone size appears in some rows only: once, few, many, or a class for an expanded clone.

V	size	D	J	CDR3	DNA
TRBV5-6	-	-	TRBJ1-5	CASSLSIQGSQPQHF	TGTGCCAGCAGCTTGAGTATACAGGGTAGTCAGCCCCAGCATTTT
TRBV9	once	TRBD2	TRBJ2-1	CASSVRTSGYNEQFF	TGTGCCAGCAGCGTGCGGACTAGCGGCTACAATGAGCAGTTCTTC
TRBV30	-	-	TRBJ2-7	CAWSVLYEQYF	TGTGCCTGGAGTGTACTCTACGAGCAGTACTTC
TRBV19	-	TRBD1	TRBJ2-2	CASSMQGAVGTGELFF	TGTGCCAGTAGTATGCAGGGGGCAGTTGGCACCGGGGAGCTGTTTTTT
TRBV19	-	TRBD2	TRBJ2-1	CASSIVAGRGEQFF	TGTGCCAGTAGTATTGTAGCGGGACGAGGAGAGCAGTTCTTC
TRBV7-9	few	TRBD1	TRBJ1-2	CASSRDSNGYTF	TGTGCCAGCAGCCGGGACAGCAATGGCTACACCTTC
TRBV7-3	-	TRBD1	TRBJ2-1	CASSSYGVTGLGNEQFF	TGTGCCAGCAGCTCTTACGGAGTGACAGGGCTAGGGAATGAGCAGTTCTTC
TRBV19	-	-	TRBJ2-3	CASSLRTPDTQYF	TGTGCCAGTAGTCTCCGGACTCCAGATACGCAGTATTTT
TRBV18	-	TRBD2	TRBJ2-7	CASSETSASSYEQYF	TGTGCCAGCTCGGAAACTAGCGCTAGCTCCTACGAGCAGTACTTC
TRBV28	-	-	TRBJ2-1	CASSPLRAWGDNEQFF	TGTGCCAGCAGTCCCCTGAGGGCCTGGGGGGACAATGAGCAGTTCTTC
TRBV9	-	-	TRBJ2-1	CASSVSSDYLKAYEQFF	TGTGCCAGCAGCGTGTCCTCGGACTACTTAAAGGCATATGAGCAGTTCTTC
TRBV7-9	-	-	TRBJ2-2	CASSPSTDNTGELFF	TGTGCCAGCAGCCCGTCGACAGACAACACCGGGGAGCTGTTTTTT
TRBV4-1	few	TRBD1	TRBJ1-1	CASSHITGVRTEAFF	TGCGCCAGCAGCCACATAACAGGGGTGAGGACTGAAGCTTTCTTT
TRBV18	-	-	TRBJ2-7	CASSPARGGGVMGFEQYF	TGTGCCAGCTCACCGGCCAGGGGCGGGGGAGTAATGGGGTTCGAGCAGTACTTC
TRBV30	-	-	TRBJ2-7	CASNRQRTYEQYF	TGTGCCTCAAACCGACAGAGAACCTACGAGCAGTACTTC
TRBV2	-	TRBD2	TRBJ2-1	CASSGTSGSIRNEQFF	TGTGCCAGCAGTGGGACTAGCGGGAGTATAAGGAATGAGCAGTTCTTC
TRBV15	-	-	TRBJ2-3	CATSREGVADTQYF	TGTGCCACCAGCAGAGAAGGGGTAGCAGATACGCAGTATTTT
TRBV5-1	-	-	TRBJ2-3	CASSLVARDADTQYF	TGCGCCAGCAGCTTGGTGGCTAGAGATGCAGATACGCAGTATTTT
TRBV7-9	-	TRBD1	TRBJ1-1	CASSLATPGQGAFF	TGTGCCAGCAGCTTAGCCACCCCGGGACAGGGAGCTTTCTTT
TRBV19	-	-	TRBJ2-7	CASSIRGSGEQPYEQYF	TGTGCCAGTAGTATCCGAGGGAGCGGTGAACAGCCCTACGAGCAGTACTTC
TRBV12-5	-	TRBD2	TRBJ2-3	CASGSGTVSTDTQYF	TGTGCTAGTGGCAGCGGGACGGTCAGCACAGATACGCAGTATTTT
TRBV10-2	-	TRBD2	TRBJ2-2	CASSGRGLAGTGELFF	TGCGCCAGCAGTGGGAGGGGACTAGCGGGAACCGGGGAGCTGTTTTTT
TRBV5-1	few	TRBD1	TRBJ1-2	CASSSDRVNGYTF	TGCGCCAGCAGCTCCGACAGGGTTAATGGCTACACCTTC
TRBV11-2	-	-	TRBJ2-2	CASSPIRDGELFF	TGTGCCAGCAGCCCTATCAGGGACGGGGAGCTGTTTTTT
TRBV11-2	once	-	TRBJ2-7	CASSLGVTDPQYF	TGTGCCAGCAGCTTAGGAGTGACAGACCCGCAGTACTTC
TRBV2	once	-	TRBJ2-1	CASSVKSGEQFF	TGTGCCAGCAGCGTCAAGTCGGGTGAGCAGTTCTTC
TRBV29-1	once	TRBD1	TRBJ2-1	CSVERGQGPYNEQFF	TGCAGCGTTGAAAGGGGACAGGGTCCGTACAATGAGCAGTTCTTC
TRBV28	-	TRBD2	TRBJ2-7	CASRPGGAYEQYF	TGTGCCAGCAGACCGGGGGGGGCCTACGAGCAGTACTTC
TRBV7-3	-	TRBD2	TRBJ2-1	CASSFSLAGWNEQFF	TGTGCCAGCAGCTTCTCGTTAGCGGGGTGGAATGAGCAGTTCTTC
TRBV28	-	TRBD2	TRBJ2-5	CASSRTSQETQYF	TGTGCCAGCAGTCGGACTAGCCAAGAGACCCAGTACTTC
TRBV5-6	-	-	TRBJ2-3	CASSRQGSTDTQYF	TGTGCCAGCAGCCGACAAGGAAGCACAGATACGCAGTATTTT
TRBV7-9	few	TRBD1	TRBJ1-5	CASSLGAGGSGNQPQHF	TGTGCCAGCAGCTTAGGGGCAGGGGGCTCGGGCAATCAGCCCCAGCATTTT
TRBV4-1	-	TRBD2	TRBJ2-5	CASSHGLTAGIQETQYF	TGCGCCAGCAGCCATGGCCTTACAGCGGGGATCCAAGAGACCCAGTACTTC
TRBV2	-	-	TRBJ1-2	CASISRPRMSYGYTF	TGTGCCAGCATTTCCCGCCCCAGGATGTCCTATGGCTACACCTTC
TRBV18	once	TRBD1	TRBJ2-5	CASSRTGLGETQYF	TGTGCCAGCTCACGGACAGGGTTAGGAGAGACCCAGTACTTC
TRBV11-2	-	-	TRBJ2-6	CASSLKGVSGANVLTF	TGTGCCAGCAGCTTAAAGGGGGTCTCTGGGGCCAACGTCCTGACTTTC
TRBV18	few	-	TRBJ2-1	CASSPLGGDNEQFF	TGTGCCAGCTCACCACTTGGAGGAGACAATGAGCAGTTCTTC
TRBV6-5	once	TRBD1	TRBJ2-2	CASRTDRGTTGELFF	TGTGCCAGCAGAACGGACAGGGGGACCACCGGGGAGCTGTTTTTT
TRBV14	-	TRBD2	TRBJ2-1	CASSQGGLAGVREQFF	TGTGCCAGCAGCCAAGGAGGTCTAGCGGGAGTACGGGAGCAGTTCTTC
TRBV10-3	-	-	TRBJ2-3	CAISERTVTDTQYF	TGTGCCATCAGCGAGCGAACAGTCACAGATACGCAGTATTTT
TRBV7-9	-	-	TRBJ2-5	CASSLAFWTADQETQYF	TGTGCCAGCAGCTTAGCGTTTTGGACAGCCGACCAAGAGACCCAGTACTTC
TRBV28	-	-	TRBJ1-4	CASSLRSEKLFF	TGTGCCAGCAGTTTGCGGAGTGAAAAACTGTTTTTT
TRBV30	-	TRBD2	TRBJ2-2	CAWSPTRGAGELFF	TGTGCCTGGAGTCCTACCCGGGGGGCCGGGGAGCTGTTTTTT
TRBV2	-	-	TRBJ1-1	CASSGQGSPEAFF	TGTGCCAGCAGTGGTCAGGGGTCACCTGAAGCTTTCTTT
TRBV7-9	-	TRBD2	TRBJ2-7	CASSLLSTGTSGLEQYF	TGTGCCAGCAGCCTACTCTCCACCGGGACTAGCGGCCTCGAGCAGTACTTC